This record covers a single T cell receptor (beta chain). The germline gives CDR1 GTSNPN, CDR2 SVGIG (reference sequence). Between the trimmed V and J ends, which lost 0 bases and 6 bases, there was a span of 5 bases. There are 12 residues in the CDR3. Using immunoSEQ multiplex PCR, the repertoire was profiled, and TCRdb retains in-frame clones only, with some absent. The sample shows some 250,000 clones, 88% of them seen only once. This entry belongs to a study of blood T cell repertoires in COVID-19. Study-level background: Samples came from the United States, Italy and Spain, spanning acute and convalescent COVID-19. The cDNA or gDNA used as material had been derived from T cells, B-cell-depleted T cells, or PBMCs.

The sequenced material came from peripheral blood. This clonotype was obtained from a woman aged 40 to 55 who had recovered from COVID-19. V usage is TRBV30 and J usage is TRBJ1-4; D unresolved. This CDR3 is CAWSVGYEKLFF. The CDR3, as DNA: TGTGCCTGGAGTGTCGGTTATGAAAAACTGTTTTTT.